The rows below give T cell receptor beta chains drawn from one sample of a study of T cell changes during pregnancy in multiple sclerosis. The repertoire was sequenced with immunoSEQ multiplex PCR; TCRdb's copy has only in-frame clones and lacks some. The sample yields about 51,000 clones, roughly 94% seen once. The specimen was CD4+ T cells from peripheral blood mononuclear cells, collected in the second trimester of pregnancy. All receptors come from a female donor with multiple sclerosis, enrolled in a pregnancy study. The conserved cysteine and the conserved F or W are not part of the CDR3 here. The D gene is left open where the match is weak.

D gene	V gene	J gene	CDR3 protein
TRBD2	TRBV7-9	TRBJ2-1	ASSFRTSGGAYEQF
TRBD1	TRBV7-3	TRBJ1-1	ASSRDRDTEAF
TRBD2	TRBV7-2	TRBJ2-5	ASSLGERGRGETQY
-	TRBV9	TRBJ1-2	ASSVGARQAYYGYT
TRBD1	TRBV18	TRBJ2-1	ASSPTGPSYNEQF
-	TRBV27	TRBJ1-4	ASSLSARDSEKLF
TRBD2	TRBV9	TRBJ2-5	ASSYSGVYQETQY
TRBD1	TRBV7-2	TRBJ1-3	ASSGTASSGNTIY
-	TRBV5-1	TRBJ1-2	ASSMQGRDGYT
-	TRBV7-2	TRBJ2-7	ASRKDGTPTGVQY
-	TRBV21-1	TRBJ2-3	ASSPQGQGPTDTQY
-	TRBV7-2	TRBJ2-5	ASSLGGRETQY
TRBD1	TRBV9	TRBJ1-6	ASSIKRDSYNSPLH
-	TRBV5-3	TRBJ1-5	ARSSDRTNQPQH
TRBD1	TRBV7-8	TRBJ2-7	ASSFADRGVYEQY